The clone carrying this T cell receptor beta chain came up once. Its cognate antigen is unknown. Germline and junction disagree at one end, which may indicate a read error. Treatment meaning: 15 to 20 received Ad26.COV2.S at low or high dose, single or two shots; about 5 received placebo; per-sample allocation not given. Sampling took place 63 days after the first vaccine or placebo injection. The data were obtained in a study of Ad26.COV2.S vaccination and SARS-CoV-2 variants. As for the study in general: Recipients of Ad26.COV2.S got it intramuscularly, once or twice 56 days apart. Overall study findings and caveats: Spike-specific responses of CD8+ and CD4+ T cells were reported to display substantial breadth after vaccination. Compared with placebo recipients, vaccine recipients had higher spike-specific TCR breadth.

The germline V gene has CDR1 LGHDT and CDR2 YNNKEL (reference sequence). The CDR3 totals 13 residues. Profiled with immunoSEQ multiplex PCR; TCRdb holds only in-frame clones, not every one. Of a few hundred thousand clones in the sample, 85% to 90% were seen once. The sequence was obtained from a person between 18 and 59 years old who received the Ad26.COV2.S COVID-19 vaccine or a placebo. V is TRBV3-1 (or the pseudogene TRBV3-2) and J is TRBJ1-6; no reliable D call. Sample: peripheral blood, taken in a trial of Ad26.COV2.S vaccine versus placebo. CDR3 bases: TGTGCCAGCATCCAAGATTCCCTTAGTCCCCTCCACTTT. It specifies CASIQDSLSPLHF.